These T cell receptor beta chains were read from a single sample in a study of T-cell memory formation after mild COVID-19. MiXCR, run by TCRdb on the 5' RACE reads, gives a single entry per CDR3 protein. The sample holds 300,000 to 400,000 distinct CDR3 sequences, 25% to 30% seen once. Sequenced material: PBMCs or a T cell subset sorted from them (not recorded which). Receptors were obtained from an adult woman who had mild COVID-19 (a few samples of this study predate the infection). Cell type and time point are not known. CDR3s include the opening cysteine and the closing phenylalanine or tryptophan. D genes are given only for firm matches. For some rows the clone size is stated as once, few or many, or as a class when expanded; others skip it.

>TRBJ1-1|TRBV7-9|-|-
TGTGCCATTGATTGGGGGATTGAAGCTTTCTTT
CAIDWGIEAFF
>TRBJ2-5|TRBV20-1|-|-
TGCAGTGCCCAACTCAAAGGGGAGCACTCCGTGGAGACCCAGTACTTC
CSAQLKGEHSVETQYF
>TRBJ2-7|TRBV20-1|-|-
TGCAGTGCTAGACCTCAGGGCTTGTACTACGAGCAGTACTTC
CSARPQGLYYEQYF
>TRBJ2-3|TRBV2|TRBD2|-
TGTGCCAGCAGCCCTGGACTAGCGGGGGCTGATACGCAGTATTTT
CASSPGLAGADTQYF
>TRBJ2-7|TRBV6-6|TRBD1|few
TGTGCCAGCAGTCCCGGCTCCCTCCAGGGGGCCTACGAGCAGTACTTC
CASSPGSLQGAYEQYF
>TRBJ1-2|TRBV14|TRBD1|-
TGTGCCAGCAGCAAAGGGACAGGGTATGGCTACACCTTC
CASSKGTGYGYTF
>TRBJ2-3|TRBV4-2|-|few
TGTGCCAGCAGCCAAGATGTGGGCACAGATACGCAGTATTTT
CASSQDVGTDTQYF
>TRBJ2-7|TRBV3-1|-|few
TGTGCCAGCAGCCAACTAACGGGAGATTACGAGCAGTACTTC
CASSQLTGDYEQYF
>TRBJ1-5|TRBV12-3/TRBV12-4|-|-
TGTGCCAGCAGTTTGGGAGATTATAGCAATCAGCCCCAGCATTTT
CASSLGDYSNQPQHF
>TRBJ2-1|TRBV7-9|TRBD2|-
TGTGCCAGCAGCCGTGGACTAGCGGGAGACAATGAGCAGTTCTTC
CASSRGLAGDNEQFF
>TRBJ1-2|TRBV29-1|TRBD1|few
TGCAGGGCCGGCCCGACAGGGAGTAACTATGGCTACACCTTC
CRAGPTGSNYGYTF
>TRBJ2-5|TRBV12-3/TRBV12-4|-|few
TGTGCCAGCTATCCCGCCGGGGGACCGCCGCCCGAATTAGAGACCCAGTACTTC
CASYPAGGPPPELETQYF
>TRBJ2-1|TRBV7-9|TRBD1|few
TGTGCCAGCAGCCGGGGACAGATCGATGAGCAGTTCTTC
CASSRGQIDEQFF
>TRBJ2-1|TRBV4-1|-|-
TGCGCCAGCAGTCCGGGTGGCTTTGGATACAATGAGCAGTTCTTC
CASSPGGFGYNEQFF
>TRBJ2-3|TRBV7-9|TRBD2|-
TGTGCCAGCACCACGACTAGCGGACTATTAGATACGCAGTATTTT
CASTTTSGLLDTQYF
>TRBJ1-1|TRBV19|-|-
TGTGCCAGTAGTATCAGAGGAGGGAACACTGAAGCTTTCTTT
CASSIRGGNTEAFF
>TRBJ2-1|TRBV4-1|-|few
TGCGCCAGCAGCCAAGATACCCAGGTCGCCTCCAATGAGCAGTTCTTC
CASSQDTQVASNEQFF
>TRBJ2-2|TRBV27|TRBD1|-
TGTGCCAGCAGTTCGGTCAGGGGGAATACCGGGGAGCTGTTTTTT
CASSSVRGNTGELFF
>TRBJ2-3|TRBV5-1|TRBD1|few
TGCGCCAGCAGCACAATGACAGGGGGAGTGAATCGAGATACGCAGTATTTT
CASSTMTGGVNRDTQYF
>TRBJ2-1|TRBV6-1|TRBD2|few
TGTGCCAGCCCCTCTAGCGGAGTCTACAATGAGCAGTTCTTC
CASPSSGVYNEQFF
>TRBJ1-2|TRBV24-1|-|-
TGTGCCACCAGTGATTTCGAGGAGGGGTTCCATGGCTACACCTTC
CATSDFEEGFHGYTF
>TRBJ2-3|TRBV7-9|-|few
TGTGCCAGCAGCACCCCGAAGGGGGACTCCCCCGCCGCAGATACGCAGTATTTT
CASSTPKGDSPAADTQYF
>TRBJ1-4|TRBV5-1|TRBD1|few
TGCGCCAGCAGCCCGGGACAGGGGGCGGGCGATGAAAAACTGTTTTTT
CASSPGQGAGDEKLFF
>TRBJ2-1|TRBV29-1|TRBD2|-
TGCAGCGCGGCCGGGACTAGCGGGATCAATGAGCAGTTCTTC
CSAAGTSGINEQFF
>TRBJ2-1|TRBV4-2|TRBD2|-
TGTGCCAGCAGCTACGACGGGACTAGCGGGAGTGGTGAGCAGTTCTTC
CASSYDGTSGSGEQFF
>TRBJ2-1|TRBV20-1|TRBD1|once
TGCAGTGCTTGGGACAGGGCCTCCTACAATGAGCAGTTCTTC
CSAWDRASYNEQFF
>TRBJ2-1|TRBV4-3|-|-
TGCGCCAGCAGCCAGGACACCGGCCGCAATGAGCAGTTCTTC
CASSQDTGRNEQFF
>TRBJ1-4|TRBV9|-|many
TGTGCCAGCAGCGTAGGCACGGTGGAGAATGAAAAACTGTTTTTT
CASSVGTVENEKLFF
>TRBJ2-4|TRBV4-3|-|few
TGCGCCAGCAGCCAAGATGGTGCAGGCGGTCTAGCCAAAAACATTCAGTACTTC
CASSQDGAGGLAKNIQYF
>TRBJ2-3|TRBV12-3/TRBV12-4|TRBD1|few
TGTGCCAGCAGTCGGACAGGAGATACGCAGTATTTT
CASSRTGDTQYF
>TRBJ1-1|TRBV29-1|-|-
TGCAGCGTTGTGGGGGCCATGAACACTGAAGCTTTCTTT
CSVVGAMNTEAFF
>TRBJ2-3|TRBV12-3/TRBV12-4|-|-
TGTGCCAGCAGCTTCGGCAGAGTCGGCTATACGCAGTATTTT
CASSFGRVGYTQYF
>TRBJ2-3|TRBV5-5|-|-
TGTGCCAGCAGCCGCCGGGGGACTAGCACAGATACGCAGTATTTT
CASSRRGTSTDTQYF
>TRBJ1-5|TRBV29-1|-|-
TGCAGCGTTGCGACAGGTACCCGAGGCAATCAGCCCCAGCATTTT
CSVATGTRGNQPQHF
>TRBJ2-3|TRBV9|TRBD1|few
TGTGCCAGCAGCGTAGCCCCGGGACAGGGGACAGATACGCAGTATTTT
CASSVAPGQGTDTQYF
>TRBJ1-1|TRBV25-1|TRBD1|once
TGTGCCAGCAGTGACCGGCGATTGACAGGGAAAGCTTTCTTT
CASSDRRLTGKAFF
>TRBJ1-5|TRBV12-3/TRBV12-4|-|-
TGTGCCAGCAGTTTACCCGGTCAGCCCCAGCATTTT
CASSLPGQPQHF
>TRBJ2-3|TRBV12-3/TRBV12-4|TRBD2|-
TGTGCCAGCAGTTTAAGTCTTAGACTAGCGGGGTTCACAGATACGCAGTATTTT
CASSLSLRLAGFTDTQYF
>TRBJ2-1|TRBV6-5|TRBD2|-
TGTGCCAGCAGTTACTCGGCTAGCGGGAGAGCTGAGCAGTTCTTC
CASSYSASGRAEQFF
>TRBJ2-7|TRBV7-9|-|few
TGTGCCAGCAGACACCCAAATCTCCCCTCCGAGCAGTACTTC
CASRHPNLPSEQYF
>TRBJ2-1|TRBV14|-|-
TGTGCCAGCAGCCAACTAGTGGGGGGTGAGCAGTTCTTC
CASSQLVGGEQFF
>TRBJ2-7|TRBV27|-|-
TGTGCCAGCAGACCCCCGACTGGTTACGAGCAGTACTTC
CASRPPTGYEQYF
>TRBJ2-5|TRBV4-1|TRBD2|many
TGCGCCAGCAGGTCGGGACTAGCGGTTCAAGAGACCCAGTACTTC
CASRSGLAVQETQYF
>TRBJ2-1|TRBV7-2|TRBD2|-
TGTGCCAGCAGCCCTAGGAGCGGGGCCGCCTACAATGAGCAGTTCTTC
CASSPRSGAAYNEQFF
>TRBJ2-5|TRBV10-3|-|few
TGTGCCATCAGTGGAGGGGGAGCAGAGACCCAGTACTTC
CAISGGGAETQYF
>TRBJ2-3|TRBV15|-|-
TGTGCCACCAGCAGAGCTGGGGTTGTGGGGGATACGCAGTATTTT
CATSRAGVVGDTQYF
>TRBJ1-5|TRBV19|-|-
TGTGCCAGTAGTTCGGGACGACCCAGTAGCAATCAGCCCCAGCATTTT
CASSSGRPSSNQPQHF
>TRBJ1-2|TRBV12-3/TRBV12-4|-|few
TGTGCCAGCAGTTTGGGCAGCTTGGGGGGCTACACCTTC
CASSLGSLGGYTF
>TRBJ2-7|TRBV6-1|TRBD1|few
TGTGCCAGCAGTGAAGCGATCGGGACAGGGTCCTACGAGCAGTACTTC
CASSEAIGTGSYEQYF